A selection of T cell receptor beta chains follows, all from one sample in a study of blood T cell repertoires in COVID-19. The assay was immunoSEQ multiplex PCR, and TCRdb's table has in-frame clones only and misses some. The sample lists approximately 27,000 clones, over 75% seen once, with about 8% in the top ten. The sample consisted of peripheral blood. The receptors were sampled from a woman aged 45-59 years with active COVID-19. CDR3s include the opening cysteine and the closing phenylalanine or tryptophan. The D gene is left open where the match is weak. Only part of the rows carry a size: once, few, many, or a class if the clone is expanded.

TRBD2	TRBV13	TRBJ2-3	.	TGTGCCAGCAGCGGGAGGACTAGCGGGAGAATGGAAGATACGCAGTATTTT	CASSGRTSGRMEDTQYF
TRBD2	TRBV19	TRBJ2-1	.	TGTGCCAGTCGTCTGGCTAGCGGTACCTACAATGAGCAGTTCTTC	CASRLASGTYNEQFF
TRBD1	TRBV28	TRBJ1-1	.	TGTGCCAGCAGTCGGACAGGGGGCGGGAACACTGAAGCTTTCTTT	CASSRTGGGNTEAFF
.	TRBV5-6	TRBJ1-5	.	TGTGCCAGCAGCTCCGGGGACAATCAGCCCCAGCATTTT	CASSSGDNQPQHF
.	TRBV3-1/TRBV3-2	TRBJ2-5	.	TGTGCCAGCACTCGAGGGCAGGGGGAGACCCAGTACTTC	CASTRGQGETQYF
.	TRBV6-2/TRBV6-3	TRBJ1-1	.	TGTGCCAGCAGTGCCCCTACAGGGAATGAAGCTTTCTTT	CASSAPTGNEAFF
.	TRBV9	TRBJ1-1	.	TGTGCCAGCAGCGTAGAGTCCCGGTCTGAAGCTTTCTTT	CASSVESRSEAFF
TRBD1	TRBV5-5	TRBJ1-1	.	TGTGCCAGCAGCTCCCCAGGAGGGGGCGGCACTGAAGCTTTCTTT	CASSSPGGGGTEAFF
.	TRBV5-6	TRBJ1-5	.	TGTGCCAGCAGCCCCCTGAGTGGCAGGGAAGATCAGCCCCAGCATTTT	CASSPLSGREDQPQHF
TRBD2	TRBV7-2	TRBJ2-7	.	TGTGCCAGCAGCTCTAGCGGGAGGGCCGAGCAGTACTTC	CASSSSGRAEQYF
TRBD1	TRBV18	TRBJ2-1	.	TGTGCCAGCTCGCTAACAGGGGTGACCTACAATGAGCAGTTCTTC	CASSLTGVTYNEQFF
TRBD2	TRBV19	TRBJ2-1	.	TGTGCCAGTAGTATATTGACTAGCGCACACAATGAGCAGTTCTTC	CASSILTSAHNEQFF
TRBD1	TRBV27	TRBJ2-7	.	TGTGCCAGCAGACGGACAGGGGGCCCCTACGAGCAGTACTTC	CASRRTGGPYEQYF
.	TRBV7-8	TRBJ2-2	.	TGTGCCAGCAGCTTAGGGGTCGGGACTGGGAACACCGGGGAGCTGTTTTTT	CASSLGVGTGNTGELFF
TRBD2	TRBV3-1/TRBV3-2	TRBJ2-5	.	TGTGCCAGCAGCCAAACTAGCGGGAGTGTTTGGGAGACCCAGTACTTC	CASSQTSGSVWETQYF
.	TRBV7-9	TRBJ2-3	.	TGTGCCAGCAGCGGGACTGGATCCACAGATACGCAGTATTTT	CASSGTGSTDTQYF
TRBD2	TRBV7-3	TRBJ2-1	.	TGTGCCAGCAGCCAAGTAGGGGGCGGGAGGGCCGTTTATGAGCAGTTCTTC	CASSQVGGGRAVYEQFF
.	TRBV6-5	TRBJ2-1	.	TGTGCCAGCAGAACACAATACGGGAGAGGTAATGAGCAGTTCTTC	CASRTQYGRGNEQFF
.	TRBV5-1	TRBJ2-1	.	TGCGCCAGCAGCTCTACTGGTGGCAATGAGCAGTTCTTC	CASSSTGGNEQFF
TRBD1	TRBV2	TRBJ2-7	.	TGTGCCAGCAGGGGGTCCGGGACAGAGAAGTACGAGCAGTACTTC	CASRGSGTEKYEQYF
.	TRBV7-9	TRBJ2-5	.	TGTGCCAGCAGCTTATTTATTAACCGGTACCAAGAGACCCAGTACTTC	CASSLFINRYQETQYF
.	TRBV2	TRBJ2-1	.	TGTGCCAGCAGCGTAGAGTCAGGGGGGAGTGAGCAGTTCTTC	CASSVESGGSEQFF
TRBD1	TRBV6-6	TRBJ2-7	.	TGTGCCAGCAGTCCCGGGACAGGAATATACGCCGAGCAGTACTTC	CASSPGTGIYAEQYF
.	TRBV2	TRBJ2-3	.	TGTGCCAGCAGTGAAGATCTGGATACGCAGTATTTT	CASSEDLDTQYF
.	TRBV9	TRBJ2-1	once	TGTGCCAGCAGCGTAGAGGCTAGCGCCCACAATGAGCAGTTCTTC	CASSVEASAHNEQFF
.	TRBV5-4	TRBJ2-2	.	TGTGCCAGCAGCCCCGGCGAGGGGAACACCGGGGAGCTGTTTTTT	CASSPGEGNTGELFF
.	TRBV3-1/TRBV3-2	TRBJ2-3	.	TGTGCCAGCAGCCCAGGGTGGGATACGCAGTATTTT	CASSPGWDTQYF
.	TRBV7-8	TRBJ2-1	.	TGTGCCAGCAGCTTAGCGGTGGGTCGGGATGAGCAGTTCTTC	CASSLAVGRDEQFF
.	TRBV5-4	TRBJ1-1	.	TGTGCCAGCAGAAACGGACAGACTCGGGCTGAAGCTTTCTTT	CASRNGQTRAEAFF
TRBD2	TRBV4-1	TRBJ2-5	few	TGCGCCAGCAGCCAAGAGGGGCTAGCGGGGGAGGAGACCCAGTACTTC	CASSQEGLAGEETQYF
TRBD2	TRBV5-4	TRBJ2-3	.	TGTGCCAGCAGCGCCACTAGCGGGACGGGCACAGATACGCAGTATTTT	CASSATSGTGTDTQYF
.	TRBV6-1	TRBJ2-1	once	TGTGCCAGCAGTGCCAAAGGACTAAGTGGGGGAGGCCAGCAGTTCTTC	CASSAKGLSGGGQQFF
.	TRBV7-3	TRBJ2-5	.	TGTGCCAGCAGCCCAGACAGGATGACACCAAGAGAGACCCAGTACTTC	CASSPDRMTPRETQYF
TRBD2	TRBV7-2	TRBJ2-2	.	TGTGCCAGCAGCTCCCGCTCTAGCGGGGGCACCGGGGAGCTGTTTTTT	CASSSRSSGGTGELFF
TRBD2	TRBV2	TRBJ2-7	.	TGTGCCAGCAGTCTTGGGGACTATTCCTACGAGCAGTACTTC	CASSLGDYSYEQYF
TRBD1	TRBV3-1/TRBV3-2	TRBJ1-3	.	TGTGCCAGCAGCCAACCCGTGACAGGGACTGGAAACACCATATATTTT	CASSQPVTGTGNTIYF
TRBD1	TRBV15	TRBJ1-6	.	TGTGCCACCAGCAGGGACAGGAATAATTCACCCCTCCACTTT	CATSRDRNNSPLHF
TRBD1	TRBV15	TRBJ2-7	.	TGTGCCACCAGGTTCCAGGGGGCGCGGGAGCAGTACTTC	CATRFQGAREQYF
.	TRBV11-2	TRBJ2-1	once	TGTGCCAGCAGCTCTAGGGGGGGCGGGAGACCGTATGAGCAGTTCTTC	CASSSRGGGRPYEQFF
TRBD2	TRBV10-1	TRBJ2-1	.	TGCGCCAGCAGTGAGGCAGCGGGAGGGTACAATGAGCAGTTCTTC	CASSEAAGGYNEQFF
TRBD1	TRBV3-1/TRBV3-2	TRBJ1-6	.	TGTGCCAGCAGCCAAGCGGCCAGGGGGTCACCCCTCCACTTT	CASSQAARGSPLHF
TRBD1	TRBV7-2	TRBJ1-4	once	TGTGCCAGCAGCCCTCCCCGGGGGACAGGGGAGGATGAAAAACTGTTTTTT	CASSPPRGTGEDEKLFF
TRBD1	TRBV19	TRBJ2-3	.	TGTGCCAGTAGCCGGGACAGCATCTTCACAGATACGCAGTATTTT	CASSRDSIFTDTQYF
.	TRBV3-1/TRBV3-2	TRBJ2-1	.	TGTGCCAGCAGCCAATATTTAGCGGTCGGGCAGTTCTTC	CASSQYLAVGQFF
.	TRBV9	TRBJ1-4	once	TGTGCCAGCAGCGGCGGGGTTGCTAATGAAAAACTGTTTTTT	CASSGGVANEKLFF
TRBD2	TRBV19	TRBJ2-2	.	TGTGCCAGTAGCCCGACTAGCGGGAGGGCTAGGGAGCTGTTTTTT	CASSPTSGRARELFF
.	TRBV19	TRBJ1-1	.	TGTGCCAGTAGTATAGCAGGAGGGTTCACTGAAGCTTTCTTT	CASSIAGGFTEAFF
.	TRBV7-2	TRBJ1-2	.	TGTGCCAGCAGCTTAGCCATGGGGGCCTTGGTCTATGGCTACACCTTC	CASSLAMGALVYGYTF
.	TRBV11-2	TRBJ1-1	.	TGTGCCAGCAGCTGGGGGGAGGGAGCTTTCTTT	CASSWGEGAFF
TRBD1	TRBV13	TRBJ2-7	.	TGTGCCAGCAGCTTGGGGACAGGGAGCGGCGAGCAGTACTTC	CASSLGTGSGEQYF
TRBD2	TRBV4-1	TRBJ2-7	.	TGCGCCAGCAGCCGAGGTTCAGCGGGAGTCTACGAGCAGTACTTC	CASSRGSAGVYEQYF
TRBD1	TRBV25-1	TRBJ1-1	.	TGTGCCAGCAGTGCGGGGACAGGGGCCCCAACTGAAGCTTTCTTT	CASSAGTGAPTEAFF
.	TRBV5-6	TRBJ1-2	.	TGTGCCAGCAGCCCAACACCACAGGTTTTCTATGGCTACACCTTC	CASSPTPQVFYGYTF